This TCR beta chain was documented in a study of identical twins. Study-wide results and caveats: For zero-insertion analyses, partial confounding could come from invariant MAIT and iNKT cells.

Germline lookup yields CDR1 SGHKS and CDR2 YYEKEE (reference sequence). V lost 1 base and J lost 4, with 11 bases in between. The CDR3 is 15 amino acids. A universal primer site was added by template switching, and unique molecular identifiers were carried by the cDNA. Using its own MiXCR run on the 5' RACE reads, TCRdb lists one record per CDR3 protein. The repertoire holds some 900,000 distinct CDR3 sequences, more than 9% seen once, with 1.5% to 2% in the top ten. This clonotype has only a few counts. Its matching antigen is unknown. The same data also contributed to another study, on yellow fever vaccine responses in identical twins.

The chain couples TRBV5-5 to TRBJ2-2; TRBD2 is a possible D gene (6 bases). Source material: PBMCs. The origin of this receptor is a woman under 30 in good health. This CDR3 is CASSLTGLTTGELFF. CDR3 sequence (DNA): TGTGCCAGCAGCTTGACGGGACTGACCACCGGGGAGCTGTTTTTT.